This T cell receptor (beta chain) is from a study of cytomegalovirus exposure and HLA in healthy donors. Study as a whole: The same platform was used for the 100 to 150 validation repertoires and the approximately 670 first-cohort repertoires, a later analysis reported. Study-level points and caveats: Generally TCR sequences proved uncommon, though certain public TCRs appeared in numerous donors. In a later analysis, first-cohort TCR clusters were found to tend to co-occur in the 100 to 150 validation repertoires.

The donors were part of the validation cohort of roughly 130 subjects. That cohort was separate from the first cohort, which comprised fewer than 800 subjects. Germline values: CDR1 SGHAT, CDR2 FQNNGV. V was shortened by 0 bases and J by 4 bases, with 10 bases between the two germline ends. The CDR3 runs 16 residues. This clone was seen once. Its antigen remains unidentified. TCRdb keeps only in-frame clones here, not all; method: immunoSEQ multiplex PCR. The data show some 210,000 clones, over 75% seen once. This chain joins TRBV11-2 and TRBJ2-6; possible D gene TRBD2, 5 bases. Sequencing input: PBMCs. This TCR derives from a woman aged 18-30 years in good health and CMV-seropositive. The CDR3 here is CASSLERGLGANVLTF. CDR3 coding DNA: TGTGCCAGCAGCTTAGAGCGAGGGCTCGGGGCCAACGTCCTGACTTTC.